A selection of T cell receptor delta chains follows, all from one sample in a study of gammadelta T cells in human blood. TCRdb re-called clones from the RT-PCR reads using CATT. The data contain fewer than 350 delta-chain clones, 39% of them seen just once; the ten biggest clones take up over 60%. Material: non-Vgamma9Vdelta2 gamma-delta T cells from adult blood. Receptors originate from a human donor. CDR3s include the opening cysteine and the closing phenylalanine or tryptophan. A D gene is named only where the DNA matches it firmly. Rows may omit the clone size; those that give it use once, few, many or a size class.

TRDV1	TRDD3	19	NA	TRDJ1	CALGDSYWGIRRVTDKLIF	TGTGCTCTTGGGGACTCGTACTGGGGGATACGCAGGGTCACCGATAAACTCATCTTT
TRDV1	NA	24	large	TRDJ1	CALGEPSAGTRDGAFLEYTDKLIF	TGTGCTCTTGGGGAACCCTCCGCTGGAACCAGGGATGGGGCGTTTTTAGAGTACACCGATAAACTCATCTTT
TRDV1	NA	15	hyperexpanded	TRDJ1	CALGLTSIPVSTLIF	TGTGCTCTTGGGCTAACTTCAATCCCTGTTTCCACACTCATCTTT
TRAV29/DV5	NA	15	large	TRDJ1	CAASAVQNPTDKLIF	TGTGCAGCAAGCGCGGTCCAAAACCCCACCGATAAACTCATCTTT
TRDV1	NA	14	medium-sized	TRDJ1	CALGEPLRTDKLIF	TGTGCTCTTGGGGAGCCCCTGAGGACCGATAAACTCATCTTT
TRDV1	TRDD3	21	hyperexpanded	TRDJ1	CALGCLAFLRGGGYATDKLIF	TGTGCTCTTGGCTGCCTGGCCTTCCTCAGGGGTGGGGGATACGCGACCGATAAACTCATCTTT
TRDV2	NA	14	hyperexpanded	TRDJ1	CACDSLVYTDKLIF	TGTGCCTGTGACTCTTTAGTGTACACCGATAAACTCATCTTT
TRDV3	TRDD3	20	NA	TRDJ2	CAFMAVWGGDTSSLTAQLFF	TGTGCCTTCATGGCTGTGTGGGGAGGGGATACGTCATCTTTGACAGCACAACTCTTCTTT
TRDV3	TRDD3	15	NA	TRDJ1	CAFIWGTKYTDKLIF	TGTGCCTTTATCTGGGGGACCAAGTACACCGATAAACTCATCTTT
TRDV3	TRDD3	16	hyperexpanded	TRDJ1	CASPGSGGYLADKLIF	TGTGCCTCCCCGGGTTCTGGGGGATACCTCGCCGATAAACTCATCTTT